The present TCR beta chain was sequenced within a study of blood T cells in healthy people across ages. Study findings and constraints: Roughly linearly, TCR beta diversity per million T cells fell as age increased. When one million T cells were used, diversity estimates were thought to be underestimates. PBMCs that were unsorted prevented a conclusive naive versus antigen-experienced comparison.

As to this clonotype: Its target is not known.

A second PCR of roughly 7 to 11 cycles used a sample-barcoded 5' primer and a J-beta primer mix. The template-switch adaptor was a 5' adaptor with 12 random nucleotides. It tagged each cDNA molecule. TCRdb used MiXCR to reprocess the 5' RACE reads, holding one entry per CDR3 protein. Of fewer than 700,000 distinct CDR3 sequences in the sample, 47% were seen once. Germline V lookup: CDR1 SGHRS, CDR2 YFSETQ. The V and J ends lost 7 bases and 2 bases, in that order; junction bases with no gene match: 7. This CDR3 is 15 amino acids long. The chain uses TRBV5-1 and TRBJ2-3; 10 bases map to TRBD2. Material: blood. The receptor was isolated from a man older than 75 in good health. For the CDR3, the DNA is TGCGCCAGCTACCGGACTAGCGGCGACACAGATACGCAGTATTTT. This encodes CASYRTSGDTDTQYF.